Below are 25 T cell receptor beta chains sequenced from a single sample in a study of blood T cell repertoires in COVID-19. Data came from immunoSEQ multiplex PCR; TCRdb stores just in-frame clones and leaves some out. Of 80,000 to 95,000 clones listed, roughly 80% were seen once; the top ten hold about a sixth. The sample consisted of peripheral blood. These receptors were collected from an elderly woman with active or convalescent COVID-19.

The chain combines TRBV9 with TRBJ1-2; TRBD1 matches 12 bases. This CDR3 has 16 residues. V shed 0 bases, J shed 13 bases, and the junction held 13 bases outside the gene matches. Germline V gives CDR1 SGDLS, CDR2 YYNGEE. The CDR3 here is CASSVGVGMRDRGPTF. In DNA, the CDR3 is TGTGCCAGCAGCGTAGGGGTCGGGATGCGGGACAGGGGGCCCACCTTC.

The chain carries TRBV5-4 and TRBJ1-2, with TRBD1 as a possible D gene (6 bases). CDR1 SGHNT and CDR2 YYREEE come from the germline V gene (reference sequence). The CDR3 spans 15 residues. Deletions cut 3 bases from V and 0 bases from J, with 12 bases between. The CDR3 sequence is CASSSDRPTNYGYTF. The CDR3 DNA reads TGTGCCAGCAGCTCGGACAGACCAACTAACTATGGCTACACCTTC.

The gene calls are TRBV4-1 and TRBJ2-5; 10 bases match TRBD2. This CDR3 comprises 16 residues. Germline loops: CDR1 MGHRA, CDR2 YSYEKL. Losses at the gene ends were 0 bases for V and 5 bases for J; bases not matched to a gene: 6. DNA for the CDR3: TGCGCCAGCAGCCAAGATCAAAGCGGGGGGGCTGAGACCCAGTACTTC. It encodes CASSQDQSGGAETQYF.

DNA of the CDR3: TGTGCCATCAGTGGAAACAGGAACTATGGCTACACCTTC. It codes for CAISGNRNYGYTF. The chain couples TRBV10-3 to TRBJ1-2, with D possibly TRBD1 on 5 matching bases. The CDR3 is 13 residues long. Trimming left V 4 bases short and J 2 bases short, with 8 bases between. Germline CDR1 is ENHRY and CDR2 is SYGVKD.

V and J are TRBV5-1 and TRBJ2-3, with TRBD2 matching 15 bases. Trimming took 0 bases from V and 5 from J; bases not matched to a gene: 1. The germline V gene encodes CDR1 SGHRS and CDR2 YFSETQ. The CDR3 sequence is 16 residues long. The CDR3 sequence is CASSLGTSGGEDTQYF. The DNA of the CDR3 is TGCGCCAGCAGCTTGGGGACTAGCGGGGGGGAAGATACGCAGTATTTT.

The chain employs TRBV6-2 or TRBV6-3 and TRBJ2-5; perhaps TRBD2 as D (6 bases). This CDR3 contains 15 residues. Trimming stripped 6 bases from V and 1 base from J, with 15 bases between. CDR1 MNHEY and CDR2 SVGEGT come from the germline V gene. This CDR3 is CASSPSFGGQETQYF. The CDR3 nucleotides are TGTGCCAGCAGCCCCAGTTTCGGGGGCCAAGAGACCCAGTACTTC.

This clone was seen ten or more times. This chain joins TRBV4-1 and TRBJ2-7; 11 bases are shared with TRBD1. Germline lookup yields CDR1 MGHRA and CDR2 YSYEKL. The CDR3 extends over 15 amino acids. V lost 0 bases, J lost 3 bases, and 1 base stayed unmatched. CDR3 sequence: CASSQEGTGGYEQYF. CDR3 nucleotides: TGCGCCAGCAGCCAAGAAGGGACAGGGGGCTACGAGCAGTACTTC.

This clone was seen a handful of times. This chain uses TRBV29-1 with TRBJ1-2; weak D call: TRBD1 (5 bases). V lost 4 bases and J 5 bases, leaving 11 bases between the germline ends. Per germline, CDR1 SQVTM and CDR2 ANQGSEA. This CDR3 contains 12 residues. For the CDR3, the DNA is TGCAGCGTTGTTGACAGAACTTATGGCTACACCTTC. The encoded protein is CSVVDRTYGYTF.

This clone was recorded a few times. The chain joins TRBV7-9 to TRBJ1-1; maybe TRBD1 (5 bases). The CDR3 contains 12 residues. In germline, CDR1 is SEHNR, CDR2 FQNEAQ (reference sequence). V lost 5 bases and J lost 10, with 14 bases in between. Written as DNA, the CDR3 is TGTGCCAGCAGCCACGAGCAGGGTAGAGCTTTCTTT. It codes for CASSHEQGRAFF.

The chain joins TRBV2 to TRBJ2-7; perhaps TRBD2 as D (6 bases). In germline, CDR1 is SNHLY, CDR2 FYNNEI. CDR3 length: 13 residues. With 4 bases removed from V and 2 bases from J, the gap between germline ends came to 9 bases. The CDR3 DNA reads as TGTGCCAGCAGTGTGGGGGGTCCCTACGAGCAGTACTTC. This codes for CASSVGGPYEQYF.

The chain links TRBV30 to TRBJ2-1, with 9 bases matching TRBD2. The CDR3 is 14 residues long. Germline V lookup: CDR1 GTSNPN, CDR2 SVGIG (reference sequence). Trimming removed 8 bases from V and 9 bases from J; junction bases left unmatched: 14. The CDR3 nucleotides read TGTGCCCAGACCGGGACTAGCCTCGGTGGTGAGCAGTTCTTC. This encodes CAQTGTSLGGEQFF.

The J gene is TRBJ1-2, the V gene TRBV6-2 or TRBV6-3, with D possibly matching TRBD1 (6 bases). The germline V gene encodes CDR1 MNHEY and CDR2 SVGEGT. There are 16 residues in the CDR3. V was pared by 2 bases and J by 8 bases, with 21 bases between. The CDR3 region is CASSYSSRGQTGGYTF. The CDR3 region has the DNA TGTGCCAGCAGTTACAGCTCTAGGGGACAAACGGGGGGCTACACCTTC.

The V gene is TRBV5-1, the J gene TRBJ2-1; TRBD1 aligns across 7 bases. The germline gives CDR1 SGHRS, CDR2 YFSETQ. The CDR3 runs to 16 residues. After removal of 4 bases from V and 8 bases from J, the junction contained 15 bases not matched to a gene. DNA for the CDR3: TGCGCCAGCAGCCCCCCGAACAGGGGCAGTAGCGATGAGCAGTTCTTC. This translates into CASSPPNRGSSDEQFF.

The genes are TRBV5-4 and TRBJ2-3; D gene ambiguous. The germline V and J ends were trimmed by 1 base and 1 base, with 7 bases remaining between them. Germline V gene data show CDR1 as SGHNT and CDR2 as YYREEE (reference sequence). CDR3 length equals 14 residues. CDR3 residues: CASSLPSGTDTQYF. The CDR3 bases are TGTGCCAGCAGCTTGCCTAGTGGCACAGATACGCAGTATTTT.

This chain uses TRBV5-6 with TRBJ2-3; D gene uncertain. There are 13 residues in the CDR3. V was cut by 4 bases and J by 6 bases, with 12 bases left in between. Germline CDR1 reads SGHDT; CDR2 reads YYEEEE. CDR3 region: CASSTRVDDTQYF. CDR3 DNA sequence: TGTGCCAGCAGCACTCGGGTTGATGATACGCAGTATTTT.

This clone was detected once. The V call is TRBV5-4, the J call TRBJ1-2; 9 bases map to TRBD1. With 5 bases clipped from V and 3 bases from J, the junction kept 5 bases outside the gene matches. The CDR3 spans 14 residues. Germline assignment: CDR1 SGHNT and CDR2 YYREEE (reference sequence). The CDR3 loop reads CASRVTGGYYGYTF. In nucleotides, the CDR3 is TGTGCCAGCAGGGTAACAGGGGGCTACTATGGCTACACCTTC. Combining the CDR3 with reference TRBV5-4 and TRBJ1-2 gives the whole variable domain ETGVTQSPTHLIKTRGQQVTLRCSSQSGHNTVSWYQQALGQGPQFIFQYYREEENGRGNFPPRFSGLQFPNYSSELNVNALELDDSALYLCASRVTGGYYGYTFGSGTRLTVV.

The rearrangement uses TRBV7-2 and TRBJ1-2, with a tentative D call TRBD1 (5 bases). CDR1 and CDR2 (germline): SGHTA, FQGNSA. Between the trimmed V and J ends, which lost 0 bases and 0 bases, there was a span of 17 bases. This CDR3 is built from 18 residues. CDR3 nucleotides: TGTGCCAGCAGCTTAGCTACCGGGTTAAAGGGGCCTAACTATGGCTACACCTTC. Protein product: CASSLATGLKGPNYGYTF.

CDR3 sequence (DNA): TGTGCCAGCCAAGACCTTCAGGATGAGCAGTTCTTC. Translating it yields CASQDLQDEQFF. The V gene is TRBV7-9, the J gene TRBJ2-1; D uncertain. CDR1 and CDR2 (germline): SEHNR, FQNEAQ (reference sequence). The CDR3 is made up of 12 amino acids. The V gene lost 8 bases and the J gene lost 8 bases, with 13 bases spanning the gap.

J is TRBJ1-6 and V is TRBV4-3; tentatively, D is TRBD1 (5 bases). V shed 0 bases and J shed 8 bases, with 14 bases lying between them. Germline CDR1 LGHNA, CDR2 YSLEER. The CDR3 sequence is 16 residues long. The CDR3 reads CASSQDLAGSDSPLHF. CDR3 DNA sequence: TGCGCCAGCAGCCAAGATTTGGCAGGGTCGGATTCACCCCTCCACTTT.

CDR3 coding DNA: TGTGCCAGTGGTGAGGTAGCGCGAACAGATACGCAGTATTTT. It encodes CASGEVARTDTQYF. The chain is built from TRBV19 and TRBJ2-3; weak D call: TRBD2 (5 bases). The CDR3 has 14 residues. Germline V gene lookup returns CDR1 LNHDA and CDR2 SQIVND (reference sequence). The V gene lost 8 bases and the J gene lost 3 bases, with 15 bases spanning the gap.

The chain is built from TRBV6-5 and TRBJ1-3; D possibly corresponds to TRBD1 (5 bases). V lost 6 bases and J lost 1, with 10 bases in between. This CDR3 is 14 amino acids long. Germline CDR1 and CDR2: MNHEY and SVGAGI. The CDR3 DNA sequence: TGTGCCAGCAGAGGGGCTGGGTCTGGAAACACCATATATTTT. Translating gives CASRGAGSGNTIYF.

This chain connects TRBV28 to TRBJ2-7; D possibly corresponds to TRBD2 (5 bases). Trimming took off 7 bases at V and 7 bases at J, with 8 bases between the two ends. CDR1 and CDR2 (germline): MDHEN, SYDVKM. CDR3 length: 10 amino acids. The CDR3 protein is CASKGGEQYF. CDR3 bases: TGTGCCAGCAAAGGAGGTGAGCAGTACTTC. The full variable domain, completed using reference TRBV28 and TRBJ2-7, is DVKVTQSSRYLVKRTGEKVFLECVQDMDHENMFWYRQDPGLGLRLIYFSYDVKMKEKGDIPEGYSVSREKKERFSLILESASTNQTSMYLCASKGGEQYFGPGTRLTVT.

The CDR3 nucleotides are TGTGCCACGAGACAGGGGGTAAATGAAAAACTGTTTTTT. Its translation is CATRQGVNEKLFF. The chain employs TRBV15 and TRBJ1-4; 9 bases fit TRBD1. CDR3 length equals 13 residues. The V gene's germline CDR1 is LNHNV and CDR2 YYDKDF (reference sequence). J was trimmed by 5 bases and V by 9 bases; bases with no gene match: 4.

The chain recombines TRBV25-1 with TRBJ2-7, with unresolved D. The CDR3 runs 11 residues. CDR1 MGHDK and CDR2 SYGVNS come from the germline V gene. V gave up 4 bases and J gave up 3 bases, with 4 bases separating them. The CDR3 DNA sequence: TGTGCCAGCAGTGTTCACTACGAGCAGTACTTC. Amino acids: CASSVHYEQYF.

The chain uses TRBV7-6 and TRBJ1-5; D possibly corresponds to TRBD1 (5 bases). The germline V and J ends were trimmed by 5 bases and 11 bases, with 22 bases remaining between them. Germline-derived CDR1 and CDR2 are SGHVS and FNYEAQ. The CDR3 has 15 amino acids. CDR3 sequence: CASSVSERGGSTQHF. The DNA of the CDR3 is TGTGCCAGCAGCGTCTCGGAGCGGGGCGGGTCGACCCAGCATTTT.